The clone carrying this T cell receptor (beta chain) has just a few counts. Its antigen remains unknown. The sample belongs to a study of beta chain features in type 1 diabetes. Study at large: Healthy donors, compared against patients, showed similar age, gender and cell yields.

TCRB transcripts that were expressed got sequenced, as all of the isolated RNA had been reverse transcribed. Naive, central memory and regulatory T cell samples produced a mean of about 3.5 million reads. The repertoire was sequenced with immunoSEQ multiplex PCR; TCRdb's copy has only in-frame clones and lacks some. Here the sample spans some 160,000 clones, approximately 8.7% being singletons. The study's findings and limits: Moderate but significant shortening of TCRB CDR3s was recorded in all four CD4+ subsets from Type 1 diabetes patients.

Germline trimming cut 6 bases from V and 1 base from J; bases unmatched to any gene: 12. The CDR3 length is 17 residues. Germline V gene lookup returns CDR1 SQVTM and CDR2 ANQGSEA. CD45RO/CCR7/CD25/CD127/CD95/CD27 sorting isolated CD4+ naive, central memory, regulatory and stem cell-like memory cells. The chain recombines TRBV29-1 with TRBJ1-1; 12 nucleotides align to TRBD1. The receptor was derived from a woman aged 25 to 39 with type 1 diabetes. The specimen sequenced was central memory CD4+ T cells from blood. The CDR3 coding sequence is TGCAGCGTCTTCCCCGGGACAGGGGGCGCCGGGAACACTGAAGCTTTCTTT. Its protein is CSVFPGTGGAGNTEAFF.